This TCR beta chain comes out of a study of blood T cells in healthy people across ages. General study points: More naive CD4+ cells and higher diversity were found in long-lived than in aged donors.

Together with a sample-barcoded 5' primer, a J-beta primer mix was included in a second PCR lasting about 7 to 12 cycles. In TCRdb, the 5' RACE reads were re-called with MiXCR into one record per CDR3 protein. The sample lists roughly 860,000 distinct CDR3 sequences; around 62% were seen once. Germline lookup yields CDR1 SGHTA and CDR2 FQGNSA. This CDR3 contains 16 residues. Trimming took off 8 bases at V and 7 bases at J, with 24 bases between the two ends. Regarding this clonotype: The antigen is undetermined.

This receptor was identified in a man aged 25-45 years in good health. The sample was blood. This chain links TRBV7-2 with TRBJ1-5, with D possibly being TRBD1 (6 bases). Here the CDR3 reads CASSSFNRDLNQPQHF. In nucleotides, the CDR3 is TGTGCCAGCTCTTCCTTTAACAGGGACCTCAACCAGCCCCAGCATTTT.